Each of the 12 T cell receptor beta chains below was sequenced from the same sample in a study of blood T cells in healthy people across ages. Primed by a sample-barcoded 5' primer and a J-beta primer mix, a second PCR proceeded for about 6 to 11 cycles. MiXCR was run by TCRdb on the 5' RACE reads, yielding one entry per CDR3 protein. The profile shows about 780,000 distinct CDR3 sequences, more than 25% of them singletons. Another study also made use of these data, one on T cells of mothers and their children.

The source material was blood. Source of these receptors: a boy between 5 and 17 years old in good health.

The genes are TRBV11-2 and TRBJ2-5; possibly TRBD1 for D (6 bases). The J call is doubtful: the DNA matches TRBJ2-7 better. The CDR3 contains 14 residues. Germline V gene sequence: CDR1 SGHAT, CDR2 FQNNGV. The CDR3 here is CASSATGVAYEQYF. The DNA of the CDR3 is TGTGCCAGCAGCGCGACAGGCGTTGCCTACGAGCAGTACTTC.

The CDR3 bases are TGTGCCAGCAGTCCGCGGGACGACGGCTACACCTTC. Encoded protein: CASSPRDDGYTF. The J gene is TRBJ1-2, the V gene TRBV28; D might be TRBD1 (5 bases). This CDR3 comprises 12 residues. From germline, CDR1 is MDHEN and CDR2 SYDVKM. V lost 5 bases, J lost 8 bases, and 12 bases lay in between.

This clonotype was counted once. The chain couples TRBV5-1 to TRBJ1-1; 11 nucleotides agree with TRBD1. Germline V lookup: CDR1 SGHRS, CDR2 YFSETQ. Trimming cost V 3 bases and J 5 bases; bases outside gene matches: 9. The CDR3 loop spans 16 amino acids. The CDR3 sequence: CASSSGTGGVKTEAFF. CDR3 in DNA: TGCGCCAGCAGCTCCGGGACAGGGGGTGTAAAGACTGAAGCTTTCTTT.

The rearrangement links TRBV10-3 to TRBJ2-1; weak D call: TRBD2 (6 bases). The CDR3 length is 13 residues. Trimming left V 10 bases short and J 8 bases short, with 18 bases between. Germline V lookup: CDR1 ENHRY, CDR2 SYGVKD. CDR3: CATHGLGSYEQFF. CDR3 in DNA: TGTGCCACTCACGGACTCGGGAGCTATGAGCAGTTCTTC.

This rearrangement joins TRBV10-3 to TRBJ2-3, with D tentatively TRBD1 (6 bases). The germline V gene has CDR1 ENHRY and CDR2 SYGVKD. V was trimmed by 6 bases and J by 5 bases, leaving 6 bases between them. CDR3 length: 11 amino acids. CDR3: CAISRGDTQYF. DNA of the CDR3: TGTGCCATCAGCAGGGGAGATACGCAGTATTTT.

This clonotype was picked up a small number of times. The chain combines TRBV7-9 with TRBJ2-1; no firm D call. The V gene lost 4 bases and the J gene lost 2 bases, with 12 bases spanning the gap. Per the germline V gene, CDR1 is SEHNR and CDR2 is FQNEAQ (reference sequence). The CDR3 totals 15 residues. CDR3 sequence: CASSWLGGTYNEQFF. The CDR3 coding sequence is TGTGCCAGCAGCTGGCTGGGCGGTACCTACAATGAGCAGTTCTTC.

The chain employs TRBV27 and TRBJ2-1; 10 positions match TRBD2. Germline V gene lookup returns CDR1 MNHEY and CDR2 SMNVEV (reference sequence). Trimming cost V 2 bases and J 5 bases; bases outside gene matches: 6. The CDR3 covers 16 residues. The CDR3 DNA follows: TGTGCCAGCAGTTTAATTAGCGGGGGGCTAAACAATGAGCAGTTCTTC. It is translated as CASSLISGGLNNEQFF.

This clonotype has only a few counts. J is TRBJ2-1 and V is TRBV2; D not resolved. The germline CDR1 and CDR2 sequences are SNHLY and FYNNEI. This CDR3 spans 12 amino acids. V dropped 7 bases and J dropped 8 bases, with 12 bases sitting between them. CDR3 in DNA: TGTGCCAGCACTCCGTTTCCCGATGAGCAGTTCTTC. It translates to CASTPFPDEQFF.

This clonotype has just one count. The rearrangement uses TRBV30 and TRBJ2-3, with D maybe TRBD1 (6 bases). V was clipped by 0 bases and J by 2 bases, with 12 bases between them. This CDR3 contains 15 residues. Germline V gene sequence: CDR1 GTSNPN, CDR2 SVGIG (reference sequence). CDR3 loop: CAWSVPGANTDTQYF. In nucleotides, the CDR3 is TGTGCCTGGAGTGTACCAGGGGCCAACACAGATACGCAGTATTTT.

This clonotype was counted ten times or more. The V call is TRBV12-3 or TRBV12-4, the J call TRBJ1-2; perhaps TRBD1 as D (5 bases). This CDR3 is built from 13 residues. V lost 3 bases to trimming and J lost 8 bases, with 13 bases between them. The chain's CDR3 is CASSFAGSGGYTF. For the CDR3, the DNA is TGTGCCAGCAGTTTCGCAGGGTCGGGCGGCTACACCTTC.

The rearrangement uses TRBV27 and TRBJ2-5; a weak D match, TRBD2 (6 bases). Matching the DNA end better, TRBJ2-7 makes the J call doubtful. CDR1 and CDR2 (germline): MNHEY, SMNVEV (reference sequence). The CDR3 spans 17 residues. In DNA form, the CDR3 reads TGTGCCAGCAGTTTAATGAGTTTTGGGACTCCGGATTACGAGCAGTACTTC. Encoded protein: CASSLMSFGTPDYEQYF.

CDR3 in DNA: TGTGCCAGCTCACGACCCTCGAGGGAGCAGTACTTC. This translates into CASSRPSREQYF. This chain uses TRBV18 with TRBJ2-7; no clear D. The germline V gene has CDR1 KGHSH and CDR2 LQKENI. The CDR3 contains 12 residues. The germline V and J ends were trimmed by 4 bases and 7 bases, with 11 bases remaining between them. The whole variable domain, filled in from reference TRBV18 and TRBJ2-7, reads NAGVMQNPRHLVRRRGQEARLRCSPMKGHSHVYWYRQLPEEGLKFMVYLQKENIIDESGMPKERFSAEFPKEGPSILRIQQVVRGDSAAYFCASSRPSREQYFGPGTRLTVT.